This T cell receptor beta chain was captured by sequencing in a study of cytomegalovirus exposure and HLA in healthy donors. It was with 60 Vbeta and 13 Jbeta primers that the PCR ran. Some clones are missing from TCRdb's copy, which holds only in-frame ones; the method was immunoSEQ multiplex PCR. The sample yields around 120,000 clones, approximately 70% seen once. The V gene's germline CDR1 is MGHRA and CDR2 YSYEKL. V trimming: 4 bases; J trimming: 5 bases; junction bases outside the gene matches: 3. CDR3 length equals 16 residues. This receptor was identified in a man in his forties in good health and CMV-seropositive. Sequencing used PBMCs. V is TRBV4-1 and J is TRBJ2-1, with TRBD2 identical over 15 bases. CDR3 bases: TGCGCCAGCAGCCTCCGGACTAGCGGGAGGGACAATGAGCAGTTCTTC. Its translation is CASSLRTSGRDNEQFF.